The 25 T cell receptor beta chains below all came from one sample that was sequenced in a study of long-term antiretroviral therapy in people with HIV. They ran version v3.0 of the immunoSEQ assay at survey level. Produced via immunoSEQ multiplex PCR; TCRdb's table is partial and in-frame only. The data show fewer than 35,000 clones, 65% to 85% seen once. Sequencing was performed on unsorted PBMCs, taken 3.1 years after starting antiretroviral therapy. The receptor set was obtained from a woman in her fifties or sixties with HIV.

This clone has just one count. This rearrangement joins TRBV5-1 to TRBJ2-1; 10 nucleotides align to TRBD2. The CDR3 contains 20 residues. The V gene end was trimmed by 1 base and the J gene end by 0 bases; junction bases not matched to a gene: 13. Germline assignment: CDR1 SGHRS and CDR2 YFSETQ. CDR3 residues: CASSLIGPASGGPSYNEQFF. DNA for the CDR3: TGCGCCAGCAGCTTGATCGGTCCCGCTAGCGGGGGCCCCTCCTACAATGAGCAGTTCTTC.

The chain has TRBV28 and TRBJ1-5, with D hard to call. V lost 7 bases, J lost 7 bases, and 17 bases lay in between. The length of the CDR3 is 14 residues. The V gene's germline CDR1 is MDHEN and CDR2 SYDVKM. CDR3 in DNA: TGTGCCAGCACCCCGGCCTCGTTCGGGCAGCCCCAGCATTTT. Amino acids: CASTPASFGQPQHF.

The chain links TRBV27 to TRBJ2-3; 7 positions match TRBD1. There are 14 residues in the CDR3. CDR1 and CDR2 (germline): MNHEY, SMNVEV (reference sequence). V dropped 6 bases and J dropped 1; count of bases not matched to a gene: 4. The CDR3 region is CASSLDRGTDTQYF. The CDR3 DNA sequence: TGTGCCAGCAGCCTAGACAGGGGCACAGATACGCAGTATTTT.

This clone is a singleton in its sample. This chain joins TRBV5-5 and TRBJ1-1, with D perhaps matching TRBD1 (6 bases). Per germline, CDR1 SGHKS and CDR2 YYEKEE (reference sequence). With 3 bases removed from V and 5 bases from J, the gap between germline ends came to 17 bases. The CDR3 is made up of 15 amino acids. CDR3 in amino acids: CASSWFQGPGTEAFF. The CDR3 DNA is TGTGCCAGCAGCTGGTTTCAGGGGCCAGGGACTGAAGCTTTCTTT.

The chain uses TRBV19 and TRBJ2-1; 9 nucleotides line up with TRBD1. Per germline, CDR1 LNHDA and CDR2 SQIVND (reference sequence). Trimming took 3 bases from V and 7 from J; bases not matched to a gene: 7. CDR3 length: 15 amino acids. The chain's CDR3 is CASSIGTGRANEQFF. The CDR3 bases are TGTGCCAGTAGTATTGGGACAGGGAGGGCAAATGAGCAGTTCTTC.

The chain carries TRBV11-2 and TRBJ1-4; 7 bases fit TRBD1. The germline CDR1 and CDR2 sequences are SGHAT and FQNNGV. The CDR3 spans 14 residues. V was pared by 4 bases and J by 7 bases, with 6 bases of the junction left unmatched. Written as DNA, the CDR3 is TGTGCCAGCAGCTCCAGGGGGGAGGGTGAAAAACTGTTTTTT. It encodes CASSSRGEGEKLFF.

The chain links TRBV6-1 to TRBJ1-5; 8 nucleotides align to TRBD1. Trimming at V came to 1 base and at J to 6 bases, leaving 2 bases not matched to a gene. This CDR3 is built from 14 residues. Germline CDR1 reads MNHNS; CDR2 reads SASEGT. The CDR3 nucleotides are TGTGCCAGCAGTGAAGAGGACAGGGTTCAGCCCCAGCATTTT. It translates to CASSEEDRVQPQHF.

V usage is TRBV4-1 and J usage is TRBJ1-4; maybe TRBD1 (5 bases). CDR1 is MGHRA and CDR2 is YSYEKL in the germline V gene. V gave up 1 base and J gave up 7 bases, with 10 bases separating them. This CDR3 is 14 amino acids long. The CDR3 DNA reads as TGCGCCAGCAGCCAAGTGGGGGTGGGTGAAAAACTGTTTTTT. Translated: CASSQVGVGEKLFF.

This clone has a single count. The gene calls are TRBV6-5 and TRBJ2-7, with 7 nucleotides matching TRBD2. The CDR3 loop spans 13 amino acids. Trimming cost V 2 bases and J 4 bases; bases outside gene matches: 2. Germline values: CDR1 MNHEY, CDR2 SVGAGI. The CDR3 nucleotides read TGTGCCAGCAGTTACCGGCGGGGGTACGAGCAGTACGTC. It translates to CASSYRRGYEQYV.

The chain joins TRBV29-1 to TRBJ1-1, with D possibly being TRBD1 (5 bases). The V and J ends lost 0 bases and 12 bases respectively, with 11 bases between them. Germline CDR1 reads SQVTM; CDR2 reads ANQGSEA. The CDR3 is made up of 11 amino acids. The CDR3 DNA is TGCAGCGTTGAAGAGGCTGGGGGATCTTTCTTT. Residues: CSVEEAGGSFF. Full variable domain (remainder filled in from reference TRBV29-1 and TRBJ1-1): SAVISQKPSRDICQRGTSLTIQCQVDSQVTMMFWYRQQPGQSLTLIATANQGSEATYESGFVIDKFPISRPNLTFSTLTVSNMSPEDSSIYLCSVEEAGGSFFGQGTRLTVV.

Here the CDR3 DNA reads TGTGGGCCCCGGGACAGCAATAATTCACCCCTCCACTTT. It codes for CGPRDSNNSPLHF. The chain combines TRBV27 with TRBJ1-6, with 7 positions matching TRBD1. CDR1 is MNHEY and CDR2 is SMNVEV in the germline V gene (reference sequence). This CDR3 spans 13 amino acids.

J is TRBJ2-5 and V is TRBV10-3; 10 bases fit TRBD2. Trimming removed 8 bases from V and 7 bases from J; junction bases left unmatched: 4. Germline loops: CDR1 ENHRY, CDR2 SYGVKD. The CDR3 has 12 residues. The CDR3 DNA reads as TGTGCCATCCTAGCGGGGGATGGGACCCAGTACTTC. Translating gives CAILAGDGTQYF.

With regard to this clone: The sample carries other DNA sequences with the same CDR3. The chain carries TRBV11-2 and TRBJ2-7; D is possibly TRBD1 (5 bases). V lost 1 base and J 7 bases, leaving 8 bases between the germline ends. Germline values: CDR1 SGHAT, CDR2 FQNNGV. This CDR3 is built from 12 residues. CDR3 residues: CASSLVKGEQYF. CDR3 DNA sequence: TGTGCCAGCAGCTTAGTAAAGGGGGAGCAGTACTTC.

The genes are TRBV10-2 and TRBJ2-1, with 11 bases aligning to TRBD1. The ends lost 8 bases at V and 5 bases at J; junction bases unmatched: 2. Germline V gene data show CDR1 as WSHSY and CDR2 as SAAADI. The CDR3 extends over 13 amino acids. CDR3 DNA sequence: TGCGCCAGCGGACAGGGGGCGCACAATGAGCAGTTCTTC. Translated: CASGQGAHNEQFF.

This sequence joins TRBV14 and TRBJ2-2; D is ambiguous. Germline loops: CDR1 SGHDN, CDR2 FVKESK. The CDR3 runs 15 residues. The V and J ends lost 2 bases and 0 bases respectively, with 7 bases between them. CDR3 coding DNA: TGTGCCAGCAGCCAACTGTCAGCGAACACCGGGGAGCTGTTTTTT. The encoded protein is CASSQLSANTGELFF.

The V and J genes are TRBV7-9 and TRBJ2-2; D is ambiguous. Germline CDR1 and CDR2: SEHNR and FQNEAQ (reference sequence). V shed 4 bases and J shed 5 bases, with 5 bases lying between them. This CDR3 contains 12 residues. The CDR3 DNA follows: TGTGCCAGCAGCTCATCTACCGGGGAGCTGTTTTTT. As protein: CASSSSTGELFF.

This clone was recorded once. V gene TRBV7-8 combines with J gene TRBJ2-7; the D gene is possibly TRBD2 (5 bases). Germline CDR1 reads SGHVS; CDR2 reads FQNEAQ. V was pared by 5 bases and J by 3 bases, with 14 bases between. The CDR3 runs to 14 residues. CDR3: CASSPFSGSYEQYF. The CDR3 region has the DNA TGTGCCAGCAGCCCTTTTTCGGGGAGCTACGAGCAGTACTTC.

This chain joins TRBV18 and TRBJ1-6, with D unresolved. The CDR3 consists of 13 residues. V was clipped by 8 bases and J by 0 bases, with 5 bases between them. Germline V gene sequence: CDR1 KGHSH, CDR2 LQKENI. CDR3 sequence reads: CASESSYNSPLHF. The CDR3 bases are TGTGCCAGCGAAAGCTCCTATAATTCACCCCTCCACTTT. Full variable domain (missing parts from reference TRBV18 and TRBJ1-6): NAGVMQNPRHLVRRRGQEARLRCSPMKGHSHVYWYRQLPEEGLKFMVYLQKENIIDESGMPKERFSAEFPKEGPSILRIQQVVRGDSAAYFCASESSYNSPLHFGNGTRLTVT.

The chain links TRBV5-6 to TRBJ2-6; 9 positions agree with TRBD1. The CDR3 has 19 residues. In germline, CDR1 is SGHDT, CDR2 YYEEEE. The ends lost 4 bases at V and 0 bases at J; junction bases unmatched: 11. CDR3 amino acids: CASSPLRTGVVSGANVLTF. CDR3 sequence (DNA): TGTGCCAGCAGCCCACTCCGGACAGGGGTTGTCTCTGGGGCCAACGTCCTGACTTTC.

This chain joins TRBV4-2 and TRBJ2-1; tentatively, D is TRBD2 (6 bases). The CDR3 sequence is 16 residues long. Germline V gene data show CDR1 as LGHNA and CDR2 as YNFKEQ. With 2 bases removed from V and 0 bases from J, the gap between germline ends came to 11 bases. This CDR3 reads CASSQSPLASYNEQFF. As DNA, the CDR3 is TGTGCCAGCAGCCAATCCCCACTAGCCTCCTACAATGAGCAGTTCTTC.

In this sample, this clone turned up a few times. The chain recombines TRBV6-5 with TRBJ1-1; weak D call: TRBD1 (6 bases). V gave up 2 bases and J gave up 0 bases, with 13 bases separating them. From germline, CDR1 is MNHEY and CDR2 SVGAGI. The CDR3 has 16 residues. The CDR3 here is CASSYVSGDMNTEAFF. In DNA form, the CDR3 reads TGTGCCAGCAGTTACGTCTCAGGGGACATGAACACTGAAGCTTTCTTT.

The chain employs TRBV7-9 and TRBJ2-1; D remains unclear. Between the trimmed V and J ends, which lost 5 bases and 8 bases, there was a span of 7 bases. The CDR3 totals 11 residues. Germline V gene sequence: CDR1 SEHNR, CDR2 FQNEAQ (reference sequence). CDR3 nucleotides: TGTGCCAGCAGCCCCCAGTATGAGCAGTTCTTC. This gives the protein CASSPQYEQFF.

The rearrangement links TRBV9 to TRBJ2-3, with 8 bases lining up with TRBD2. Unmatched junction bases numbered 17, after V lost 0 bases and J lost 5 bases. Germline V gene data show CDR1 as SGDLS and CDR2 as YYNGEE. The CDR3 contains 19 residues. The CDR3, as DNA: TGTGCCAGCAGCGTAGGTCAGTACACGGGGGGGCGTTTGGAAGATACGCAGTATTTT. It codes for CASSVGQYTGGRLEDTQYF.

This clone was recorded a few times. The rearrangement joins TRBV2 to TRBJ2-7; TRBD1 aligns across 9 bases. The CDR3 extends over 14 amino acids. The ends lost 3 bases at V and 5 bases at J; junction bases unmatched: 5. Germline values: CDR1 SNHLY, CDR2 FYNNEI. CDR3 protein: CASSEGGDRDEQYF. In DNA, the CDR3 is TGTGCCAGCAGTGAGGGGGGGGACAGGGACGAGCAGTACTTC.

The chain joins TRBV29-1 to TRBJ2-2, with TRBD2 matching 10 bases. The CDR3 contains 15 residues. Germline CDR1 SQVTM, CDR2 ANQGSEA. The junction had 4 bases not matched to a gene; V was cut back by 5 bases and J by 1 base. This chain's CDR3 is CSVLLAGVNTGELFF. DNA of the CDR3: TGCAGCGTTCTGCTAGCGGGGGTGAACACCGGGGAGCTGTTTTTT.